A selection of T cell receptor beta chains follows, all from one sample in a study of OX40 agonist ivuxolimab in advanced cancers. Sequencing was performed with immunoSEQ multiplex PCR; in TCRdb, only in-frame clones are kept and a portion is missing. The profile shows over 10,000 clones, over 75% of them singletons. The specimen was CD4+ or CD8+ T cells sorted from blood, collected in a trial of the OX40 agonist ivuxolimab. These receptors originate from an adult with an advanced solid tumor such as melanoma, head and neck, liver or kidney cancer. The CDR3 runs from the conserved cysteine through the conserved F or W. D genes are given only for firm matches. Size values are once, few and many counts, or a class for expanded clones, and some rows have none.

j_call clone_size v_call d_call cdr3_aa cdr3_nt
TRBJ1-2 NA TRBV5-4 TRBD1 CASSPWTGGGYTF TGTGCCAGCAGCCCATGGACAGGGGGCGGCTACACCTTC
TRBJ2-1 NA TRBV28 NA CASSWLQGSANEQFF TGTGCCAGCAGTTGGTTGCAGGGGAGCGCCAATGAGCAGTTCTTC
TRBJ2-3 few TRBV7-9 NA CASRSFTDTQYF TGTGCCAGCAGGTCATTCACAGATACGCAGTATTTT
TRBJ1-2 NA TRBV4-1 NA CASSQDPSSFYYGYTF TGCGCCAGCAGCCAAGATCCCAGTAGCTTCTATTATGGCTACACCTTC
TRBJ2-7 NA TRBV6-6 NA CASSGAVGQYEQYF TGTGCCAGCAGTGGGGCTGTCGGACAGTACGAGCAGTACTTC
TRBJ2-2 NA TRBV6-1 NA CASRDRSNTGELFF TGTGCCAGCAGGGACAGATCGAACACCGGGGAGCTGTTTTTT
TRBJ2-7 NA TRBV7-9 NA CASSLDSSYEQYF TGTGCCAGCAGCTTAGATAGCAGCTACGAGCAGTACTTC
TRBJ2-7 NA TRBV7-6 NA CASSLPTMGEQYF TGTGCCAGCAGCTTGCCGACCATGGGGGAGCAGTACTTC
TRBJ2-2 NA TRBV11-3 NA CASSPRGFPNTGELFF TGTGCCAGCAGCCCGAGGGGCTTTCCGAACACCGGGGAGCTGTTTTTT
TRBJ2-7 once TRBV5-3 TRBD2 CARSLESRTSGRRGNYEQYF TGTGCCAGAAGCTTGGAGTCTCGGACTAGCGGGAGGAGGGGCAACTACGAGCAGTACTTC
TRBJ2-2 NA TRBV11-2 TRBD2 CASSLDPGLAGVTGELFF TGTGCCAGCAGCTTAGATCCGGGACTAGCGGGGGTCACCGGGGAGCTGTTTTTT
TRBJ2-6 NA TRBV19 NA CASSIGSSGANVLTF TGTGCCAGTAGTATAGGATCCTCTGGGGCCAACGTCCTGACTTTC
TRBJ2-2 NA TRBV6-1 NA CASFLLGNTGELFF TGTGCCAGTTTCCTCCTAGGGAACACCGGGGAGCTGTTTTTT
TRBJ1-3 NA TRBV27 NA CASSPSSGNTIYF TGTGCCAGCAGTCCAAGCTCTGGAAACACCATATATTTT
TRBJ1-4 NA TRBV15 NA CATSGPHRGAGTYIGLFF TGTGCCACCAGCGGGCCACACCGGGGTGCAGGGACCTATATCGGACTGTTTTTT
TRBJ1-2 few TRBV28 TRBD1 CASRTQGADGYTF TGTGCCAGCAGAACACAGGGGGCGGATGGCTACACCTTC
TRBJ2-5 NA TRBV27 NA CASSTHPQETQYF TGTGCCAGCAGTACTCATCCCCAAGAGACCCAGTACTTC
TRBJ2-5 NA TRBV6-6 NA CASSYGAELQTQYF TGTGCCAGCAGTTACGGGGCGGAGCTCCAGACCCAGTACTTC
TRBJ2-6 NA TRBV19 NA CASRTGLSSGANVLTF TGTGCCAGTAGGACTGGCCTGAGCTCTGGGGCCAACGTCCTGACTTTC
TRBJ2-1 NA TRBV10-3 TRBD2 CAASGTRESNEQFF TGTGCCGCCTCGGGGACTAGAGAATCCAATGAGCAGTTCTTC
TRBJ2-2 few TRBV28 NA CASGVDTGELFF TGTGCCAGCGGCGTGGACACCGGGGAGCTGTTTTTT
TRBJ1-5 few TRBV4-1 TRBD1 CASSQGWGQGTQPQHF TGCGCCAGCAGCCAAGGATGGGGACAGGGGACTCAGCCCCAGCATTTT
TRBJ2-7 NA TRBV29-1 NA CSVEGDGNEQYF TGCAGCGTTGAGGGGGACGGGAACGAGCAGTACTTC
TRBJ2-2 medium-sized TRBV5-6 NA CASSLVTSKGGNTGELFF TGTGCCAGCAGCTTGGTGACCTCCAAAGGGGGGAACACCGGGGAGCTGTTTTTT
TRBJ2-7 NA TRBV7-9 NA CASSPGVGLAEQYF TGTGCCAGCAGCCCCGGGGTCGGGCTAGCCGAGCAGTACTTC
TRBJ1-1 NA TRBV7-9 NA CASSHPQAGGAEAFF TGTGCCAGCAGCCACCCCCAGGCAGGAGGTGCTGAAGCTTTCTTT
TRBJ2-5 NA TRBV1 NA CTSTIWTSGGHVETQYF TGCACCAGCACCATATGGACTAGCGGGGGGCACGTAGAGACCCAGTACTTC
TRBJ2-3 NA TRBV4-2 NA CASSQGGSTDTQYF TGTGCCAGCAGCCAAGGCGGCAGCACAGATACGCAGTATTTT
TRBJ1-2 NA TRBV10-3 NA CAISEAGSRGYTF TGTGCCATCAGTGAGGCGGGGTCCCGGGGCTACACCTTC
TRBJ2-7 NA TRBV6-1 NA CASSGVSGAYEQYF TGTGCCAGCAGTGGGGTTTCAGGGGCCTACGAGCAGTACTTC
TRBJ2-2 NA TRBV27 NA CASSQWRGGTGELFF TGTGCCAGCAGTCAATGGAGGGGTGGCACCGGGGAGCTGTTTTTT
TRBJ2-1 NA TRBV9 TRBD2 CASSLPNGPGTSGLEEQFF TGTGCCAGCAGCCTTCCCAACGGACCGGGGACTAGCGGGTTGGAGGAGCAGTTCTTC
TRBJ1-3 once TRBV6-5 TRBD1 CASSPFQGEGNTIYF TGTGCCAGCAGCCCTTTCCAGGGGGAGGGAAACACCATATATTTT
TRBJ2-7 few TRBV6-1 TRBD1 CASSTGGDTYEQYF TGTGCCAGCAGTACAGGGGGTGATACCTACGAGCAGTACTTC
TRBJ2-7 few TRBV5-1 NA CASSLDAYEQYF TGCGCCAGCAGCTTAGATGCGTACGAGCAGTACTTC
TRBJ2-5 NA TRBV7-9 NA CASSLKVPEETQYF TGTGCCAGCAGCTTAAAGGTCCCCGAGGAGACCCAGTACTTC
TRBJ2-2 NA TRBV11-3 NA CASRRAVRTGELFF TGTGCCAGCAGGCGGGCAGTGCGGACCGGGGAGCTGTTTTTT
TRBJ2-2 NA TRBV7-6 NA CASSPGQNTGELFF TGTGCCAGCAGCCCTGGGCAGAACACCGGGGAGCTGTTTTTT
TRBJ2-5 NA TRBV4-1 NA CASSQGVTETQYF TGCGCCAGCAGCCAAGGAGTCACGGAGACCCAGTACTTC
TRBJ1-1 NA TRBV10-2 NA CASSAGPRDTEAFF TGCGCCAGCAGTGCGGGGCCACGGGACACTGAAGCTTTCTTT
TRBJ2-2 NA TRBV10-2 NA CASTPGVGANTGELFF TGCGCCAGCACTCCCGGGGTGGGCGCGAACACCGGGGAGCTGTTTTTT
TRBJ1-4 NA TRBV9 NA CASSGSTNEKLFF TGTGCCAGCAGTGGCTCAACTAATGAAAAACTGTTTTTT
TRBJ2-2 few TRBV2 NA CASSAAGGGFGELFF TGTGCCAGCAGTGCTGCAGGTGGAGGGTTCGGGGAGCTGTTTTTT
TRBJ2-5 NA TRBV7-6 NA CASRTGETQYF TGTGCCAGCCGGACCGGGGAGACCCAGTACTTC